This entry lists 6 T cell receptor beta chains sequenced from one sample in a study of blood T cells in healthy people across ages. The use of a sample-barcoded 5' primer and a J-beta primer mix characterized a second PCR of about 7 to 12 cycles. Each CDR3 protein gets one entry after TCRdb re-called the 5' RACE reads with MiXCR. The sample lists approximately 690,000 distinct CDR3 sequences, about 54% occurring once. The source material was blood. All receptors derive from a man in his fifties or sixties in good health.

This chain links TRBV2 with TRBJ2-3; D is possibly TRBD1 or TRBD2 (5 bases each). V lost 7 bases and J 4 bases, leaving 21 bases between the germline ends. This CDR3 has 16 amino acids. Germline CDR1 and CDR2: SNHLY and FYNNEI. The CDR3 DNA reads TGTGCCAGCAAAAGGAGGTGGCAGGGCGGTGCAGATACGCAGTATTTT. Translated, it gives CASKRRWQGGADTQYF. Supplemented by reference TRBV2 and TRBJ2-3, the full variable domain reads EPEVTQTPSHQVTQMGQEVILRCVPISNHLYFYWYRQILGQKVEFLVSFYNNEISEKSEIFDDQFSVERPDGSNFTLKIRSTKLEDSAMYFCASKRRWQGGADTQYFGPGTRLTVL.

The J gene is TRBJ2-7, the V gene TRBV14; 9 nucleotides agree with TRBD1. The CDR3 is 13 amino acids. The junction had 3 bases not matched to a gene; V was cut back by 4 bases and J by 5 bases. Germline loops: CDR1 SGHDN, CDR2 FVKESK. The CDR3, as DNA: TGTGCCAGCAGCCTTTGGACAGGGGACGAGCAGTACTTC. It encodes CASSLWTGDEQYF.

The V call is TRBV18, the J call TRBJ2-1, with D uncertain. Trimming pared 4 bases from V and 7 bases from J, leaving 14 bases between. The length of the CDR3 is 14 residues. Germline V gene data show CDR1 as KGHSH and CDR2 as LQKENI. DNA of the CDR3: TGTGCCAGCTCACGTGGGCAGGCTGCGAATGAGCAGTTCTTC. Translation: CASSRGQAANEQFF.

This sequence joins TRBV12-3 or TRBV12-4 and TRBJ1-2; D is possibly TRBD1 (5 bases). The CDR3 extends over 17 amino acids. Trimming took off 1 base at V and 0 bases at J, with 15 bases between the two ends. CDR3 sequence: CASSLGHKGHSNYGYTF. CDR3 sequence (DNA): TGTGCCAGCAGTTTAGGCCACAAAGGACACTCTAACTATGGCTACACCTTC.

The table lists this clonotype with a few counts. This chain joins TRBV7-2 and TRBJ2-5; D may be TRBD2 (6 bases). CDR1 SGHTA and CDR2 FQGNSA come from the germline V gene. With 4 bases removed from V and 2 bases from J, the gap between germline ends came to 11 bases. The CDR3 is 14 residues long. The CDR3 is CASSWAGRQETQYF. DNA for the CDR3: TGTGCCAGCAGCTGGGCGGGGCGGCAAGAGACCCAGTACTTC.

The rearrangement joins TRBV6-5 to TRBJ2-5; 13 bases map to TRBD2. Trimming took 2 bases from V and 1 from J; bases not matched to a gene: 7. Germline V gene lookup returns CDR1 MNHEY and CDR2 SVGAGI. This CDR3 has 18 amino acids. The CDR3 DNA reads as TGTGCCAGCAGTTACCCAAAGACTAGCGGGGGGCCCCAAGAGACCCAGTACTTC. This translates into CASSYPKTSGGPQETQYF.